This T cell receptor (beta chain) comes out of a study of cytomegalovirus exposure and HLA in healthy donors. Notes on the study in general: Altogether, some 160 TCR beta chains were recorded as cytomegalovirus-associated. Over 15,000 TCR beta sequences were associated with HLA alleles at 0.05 false discovery rate in a later analysis.

This clone was counted between two and nine times. Its antigen remains unidentified. The primer mix had 60 Vbeta and 13 Jbeta primers. Here immunoSEQ multiplex PCR was the method, and the copy in TCRdb shows in-frame clones only, minus some. The table has 180,000 or so clones, 75% to 85% seen once. Germline-derived CDR1 and CDR2 are MNHNS and SASEGT. The CDR3 has 14 amino acids. V dropped 7 bases and J dropped 3 bases, with 14 bases sitting between them. V is TRBV6-1 and J is TRBJ2-3; D is ambiguous. Sample: PBMCs. This receptor was obtained from a man aged 18 to 29 in good health and CMV-seronegative. The CDR3 DNA reads as TGTGCCAGCACCGAAAGACCGACAACAGATACGCAGTATTTT. Translation: CASTERPTTDTQYF.